This T cell receptor beta chain was found in a study of T cell repertoires in cytomegalovirus infection. Germline lookup yields CDR1 MGHDK and CDR2 SYGVNS. This CDR3 region has 16 residues. V lost 3 bases, J lost 2 bases, and 7 bases stayed unmatched. Regarding the study as a whole: The study found HLA-C-restricted CMV-specific TCR beta clonotypes dominating the ex vivo response.

One entry per CDR3 protein results from TCRdb running MiXCR on the reads. Altogether some 270,000 distinct CDR3 sequences are present, 22% being singletons, with the ten largest covering about 21%. As concerns this clonotype: Antigen: not known.

This receptor was obtained from a human donor in good health (CMV status not recorded). Some clones in this sample may be carry-over from other donors' samples. The V and J genes are TRBV25-1 and TRBJ1-2, with 9 bases lining up with TRBD1. The sequences come from cultured PBMCs, collected from culture after CMV antigen stimulation. The CDR3 sequence: CASSDSGQGRNYGYTF. The CDR3 DNA reads as TGTGCCAGCAGTGACTCCGGACAGGGGAGAAACTATGGCTACACCTTC.